These T cell receptor beta chains were read from a single sample in a study of blood T cell repertoires in COVID-19. The table came from immunoSEQ multiplex PCR; TCRdb's copy has only in-frame clones and leaves some out. The table records roughly 70,000 clones, approximately 83% of them present only once. The sample was peripheral blood. These receptors were collected from a human donor in a cohort sampled during active COVID-19. CDR3s include the opening cysteine and the closing phenylalanine or tryptophan. D genes are given only for firm matches. Part of the rows lack a size; the others show once, few, many or a class for expanded clones.

d_call,clone_size,j_call,v_call,cdr3_aa,cdr3_nt
NA,NA,TRBJ1-1,TRBV28,CASSFEGEGSTEAFF,TGTGCCAGCAGTTTTGAGGGGGAAGGGAGCACTGAAGCTTTCTTT
NA,NA,TRBJ1-5,TRBV19,CASSMIIGDYKGNQPQHF,TGTGCCAGTAGTATGATTATTGGGGACTACAAGGGCAATCAGCCCCAGCATTTT
TRBD1,NA,TRBJ1-1,TRBV5-1,CASSRGTGDTEAFF,TGCGCCAGCAGCCGAGGGACAGGGGACACTGAAGCTTTCTTT
NA,NA,TRBJ1-2,TRBV9,CASSGSEGVYGYTF,TGTGCCAGCAGCGGGAGTGAGGGGGTTTATGGCTACACCTTC
TRBD1,NA,TRBJ1-2,TRBV11-2,CASSSTGVYGYTF,TGTGCCAGCAGCTCTACAGGGGTCTATGGCTACACCTTC
NA,NA,TRBJ1-2,TRBV19,CASGISRGAFYGYTF,TGTGCCAGTGGTATCTCGCGGGGGGCGTTCTATGGCTACACCTTC
NA,NA,TRBJ2-7,TRBV28,CASSLLRGRREQYF,TGTGCCAGCAGTTTATTACGGGGTCGGCGGGAGCAGTACTTC
NA,once,TRBJ1-6,TRBV19,CASSTQTQALHF,TGTGCCAGTAGTACCCAGACACAAGCCCTCCACTTT
NA,NA,TRBJ2-7,TRBV3-1/TRBV3-2,CASSQLRDSYEQYF,TGTGCCAGCAGCCAACTCAGGGACTCCTACGAGCAGTACTTC
TRBD1,NA,TRBJ1-1,TRBV7-9,CAVYRGNTEAFF,TGTGCCGTCTACAGGGGGAACACTGAAGCTTTCTTT
NA,once,TRBJ1-4,TRBV23-1,CASSQKQGPGTEKLFF,TGCGCCAGCAGTCAAAAACAGGGCCCCGGTACGGAAAAACTGTTTTTT
TRBD1,NA,TRBJ1-6,TRBV19,CASTTTGSNSPLHF,TGTGCCAGTACTACGACAGGGTCTAATTCACCCCTCCACTTT
TRBD1,once,TRBJ2-7,TRBV18,CASSSTGTGIYEQYF,TGTGCCAGCTCATCCACCGGGACAGGAATATACGAGCAGTACTTC
TRBD1,few,TRBJ2-5,TRBV12-3/TRBV12-4,CASRLGGQETQYF,TGTGCCAGCAGGCTAGGGGGACAGGAGACCCAGTACTTC
NA,NA,TRBJ2-6,TRBV19,CASSISGAGANVLTF,TGTGCCAGTAGTATATCCGGTGCTGGGGCCAACGTCCTGACTTTC
NA,NA,TRBJ2-3,TRBV4-1,CASSQTTASTDTQYF,TGCGCCAGCAGTCAAACGACAGCTAGCACAGATACGCAGTATTTT
TRBD1,NA,TRBJ1-3,TRBV11-3,CASSFPPGQGPSSGNTIYF,TGTGCCAGCAGCTTCCCGCCGGGACAGGGCCCAAGCTCTGGAAACACCATATATTTT
TRBD2,NA,TRBJ2-1,TRBV5-6,CASSKVAGGLNEQFF,TGTGCCAGCAGCAAAGTAGCGGGGGGGCTCAATGAGCAGTTCTTC
TRBD2,NA,TRBJ2-7,TRBV27,CASRGGGLTYEQYF,TGTGCCAGCCGCGGCGGGGGGCTCACCTACGAGCAGTACTTC
NA,once,TRBJ1-6,TRBV14,CASARTRLALRSPLHF,TGTGCCAGCGCCAGGACTCGCCTGGCGCTAAGATCACCCCTCCACTTT
TRBD1,NA,TRBJ1-4,TRBV7-9,CASSSGQGGLKEKLFF,TGTGCCAGCAGCTCCGGACAGGGGGGGTTGAAAGAAAAACTGTTTTTT
NA,NA,TRBJ1-2,TRBV19,CASSIRGSIPYGYTF,TGTGCCAGTAGTATACGGGGGAGCATCCCTTATGGCTACACCTTC
NA,NA,TRBJ1-2,TRBV3-1/TRBV3-2,CASSQVSNYGYTF,TGTGCCAGCAGCCAAGTCTCTAACTATGGCTACACCTTC
TRBD2,NA,TRBJ2-3,TRBV4-2,CASSQERGGVGAQYF,TGTGCCAGCAGCCAGGAGCGGGGGGGAGTGGGGGCGCAGTATTTT
TRBD1,NA,TRBJ2-7,TRBV5-1,CASSLGTGTYEQYF,TGCGCCAGCAGCTTGGGGACAGGGACCTACGAGCAGTACTTC